The 10 T cell receptor beta chains below all came from one sample that was sequenced in a study of cytomegalovirus exposure and HLA in healthy donors. Both 60 Vbeta primers and 13 Jbeta primers went into the PCR. Sequencing used immunoSEQ multiplex PCR; TCRdb keeps in-frame clones, though not all of them. The sample lists 160,000 or so clones; 65% to 90% were seen once. The sample comprised PBMCs. The origin of the receptors is a man aged 50 to 59 in good health and CMV-seropositive.

This clone was recorded a few times. This chain joins TRBV30 and TRBJ2-1; TRBD2 aligns across 7 bases. Germline lookup yields CDR1 GTSNPN and CDR2 SVGIG (reference sequence). J gave up 1 base and V 8 bases, and 8 bases lay outside the gene matches. The CDR3 is 14 residues long. CDR3 in DNA: TGTGCCACCCTTGGGGGGGGTTCCTACAATGAGCAGTTCTTC. Translated, it gives CATLGGGSYNEQFF. Full variable domain (outside the CDR3, taken from reference TRBV30 and TRBJ2-1): SQTIHQWPATLVQPVGSPLSLECTVEGTSNPNLYWYRQAAGRGLQLLFYSVGIGQISSEVPQNLSASRPQDRQFILSSKKLLLSDSGFYLCATLGGGSYNEQFFGPGTRLTVL.

The chain couples TRBV27 to TRBJ1-2; TRBD1 aligns across 9 bases. The junction had 6 bases not matched to a gene; V was cut back by 6 bases and J by 7 bases. There are 13 residues in the CDR3. The germline gives CDR1 MNHEY, CDR2 SMNVEV (reference sequence). The CDR3 is CASRGTGIFGYTF. CDR3 sequence (DNA): TGTGCCAGCAGGGGGACAGGGATTTTTGGCTACACCTTC.

The gene calls are TRBV5-1 and TRBJ1-1; 8 nucleotides align to TRBD1. This CDR3 has 14 residues. The germline gives CDR1 SGHRS, CDR2 YFSETQ. Losses at the gene ends were 2 bases for V and 5 bases for J; bases not matched to a gene: 5. The DNA for the CDR3 is TGCGCCAGCAGCTTCTTTGACAGGGGTACTGAAGCTTTCTTT. Its protein product is CASSFFDRGTEAFF.

This clone appeared a single time. This chain uses TRBV5-1 with TRBJ2-1; 8 nucleotides line up with TRBD2. After removal of 0 bases from V and 4 bases from J, the junction contained 6 bases not matched to a gene. The CDR3 totals 16 residues. Germline V gene lookup returns CDR1 SGHRS and CDR2 YFSETQ. Here the CDR3 DNA reads TGCGCCAGCAGCTTGGGGAGAGCGGGGGCTTACAATGAGCAGTTCTTC. Its translation: CASSLGRAGAYNEQFF.

This chain links TRBV5-6 with TRBJ2-5; 10 positions match TRBD1. J was trimmed by 1 base and V by 0 bases; bases with no gene match: 12. The CDR3 sequence is 19 residues long. The germline V gene has CDR1 SGHDT and CDR2 YYEEEE. The CDR3 sequence is CASSLGATGTGDSQETQYF. CDR3 DNA: TGTGCCAGCAGCTTGGGGGCCACCGGGACAGGGGACAGCCAAGAGACCCAGTACTTC.

Regarding this clone: Because it lacks the conserved phenylalanine or tryptophan at the end, this CDR3 is likely a read error. V usage is TRBV9 and J usage is TRBJ2-7, with no clear D. CDR3 length equals 13 residues. Trimming cost V 4 bases and J 3 bases, with 11 bases left between them. Germline V lookup: CDR1 SGDLS, CDR2 YYNGEE. The CDR3 region has the DNA TGTGCCAGCAGCCCCCGACACGACTACGAGCAGTACCTC. The encoded protein is CASSPRHDYEQYL.

V usage is TRBV27 and J usage is TRBJ2-3; no clear D gene. Germline-derived CDR1 and CDR2 are MNHEY and SMNVEV (reference sequence). The CDR3 spans 15 residues. The CDR3 DNA reads as TGTGCAAGTGGAGATGGAACAACTAGCACAGATACGCAGTATTTT. Protein sequence: CASGDGTTSTDTQYF.

V and J are TRBV6-5 and TRBJ2-7; D perhaps matches TRBD2 (7 bases). This CDR3 comprises 15 residues. Per germline, CDR1 MNHEY and CDR2 SVGAGI. V shed 4 bases and J shed 6 bases, with 19 bases lying between them. CDR3 loop: CASSSVGGPHFEQYF. In DNA form, the CDR3 reads TGTGCCAGCAGTTCCGTCGGGGGGCCTCACTTCGAGCAGTACTTC.

This clone was counted between two and nine times. The chain links TRBV28 to TRBJ1-1; unclear D gene. Germline assignment: CDR1 MDHEN and CDR2 SYDVKM. The CDR3 sequence is 15 residues long. The V gene lost 6 bases and the J gene lost 0 bases, with 14 bases spanning the gap. The CDR3 nucleotides are TGTGCCAGCAGATTCCCCTACGGTTTGAACACTGAAGCTTTCTTT. Encoded protein: CASRFPYGLNTEAFF.

V and J are TRBV7-8 and TRBJ2-5, with a weak D call TRBD2 (6 bases). V was cut by 5 bases and J by 3 bases, with 22 bases left in between. Germline-derived CDR1 and CDR2 are SGHVS and FQNEAQ. The CDR3 has 17 residues. CDR3 protein: CASSPPYSGTVKETQYF. CDR3 bases: TGTGCCAGCAGCCCCCCCTATAGCGGCACCGTAAAAGAGACCCAGTACTTC.